The clone carrying this TCR beta chain was picked up a small number of times. Diagnoses were established using clinical symptoms, serum thyroxine and TRAb, thyroid ultrasound and orbital computed tomography. RNA transcripts provided the source from which TCR beta CDR3 regions were amplified. Primed by the HTBI set, a first-round RT-PCR was run on the TCR CDR3. MiXCR was run by TCRdb on the multiplex PCR reads, yielding one entry per CDR3 protein. Here the sample spans about 590,000 distinct CDR3 sequences, approximately 15% being singletons. This entry is derived from a study of T cells in Graves' hyperthyroidism and ophthalmopathy. Germline V gene lookup returns CDR1 SEHNR and CDR2 FQNEAQ (reference sequence). The CDR3 length is 17 residues. V dropped 5 bases and J dropped 0 bases, with 16 bases sitting between them.

The J gene is TRBJ2-2, the V gene TRBV7-9; perhaps TRBD2 as D (6 bases). Sequenced: blood. This clonotype originated in a woman aged 18 to 35 with Graves' ophthalmopathy. CDR3 loop: CASSRSGGLPNTGELFF. CDR3 nucleotides: TGTGCCAGCAGCCGTTCCGGGGGTCTTCCGAACACCGGGGAGCTGTTTTTT. Supplemented by reference TRBV7-9 and TRBJ2-2, the full variable domain reads DTGVSQNPRHKITKRGQNVTFRCDPISEHNRLYWYRQTLGQGPEFLTYFQNEAQLEKSRLLSDRFSAERPKGSFSTLEIQRTEQGDSAMYLCASSRSGGLPNTGELFFGEGSRLTVL.